A selection of T cell receptor beta chains follows, all from one sample in a study of immune evolution from preneoplasia to lung adenocarcinoma. The data were produced by immunoSEQ multiplex PCR, yet TCRdb's version contains in-frame clones alone and is incomplete. The sample includes roughly 5,000 clones, about nine tenths of them seen just once. The sequencing input was FFPE atypical adenomatous hyperplasia tissue from the lung. The receptors were gathered from a person aged 65-85 years with lung adenocarcinoma. The CDR3 runs from the conserved cysteine through the conserved F or W. The D gene is left open where the match is weak. The size entry is marked missing in some rows and otherwise reads once, few, many or a size class.

v_call: TRBV19; cdr3_length: 17; clone_size: NA; d_call: NA; j_call: TRBJ1-5; cdr3_aa: CASKARGGGEGNQPQHF; cdr3_nt: TGTGCCAGTAAGGCTCGAGGGGGAGGGGAGGGCAATCAGCCCCAGCATTTT
v_call: TRBV28; cdr3_length: 16; clone_size: NA; d_call: TRBD1; j_call: TRBJ1-2; cdr3_aa: CASSFTGTGGPYGYTF; cdr3_nt: TGTGCCAGCAGTTTCACGGGGACAGGGGGCCCCTATGGCTACACCTTC
v_call: TRBV28; cdr3_length: 15; clone_size: NA; d_call: TRBD1; j_call: TRBJ2-3; cdr3_aa: CASSPPTGLTDTQYF; cdr3_nt: TGTGCCAGCAGCCCCCCGACAGGGCTTACAGATACGCAGTATTTT
v_call: TRBV28; cdr3_length: 15; clone_size: NA; d_call: NA; j_call: TRBJ2-3; cdr3_aa: CASSLPSGLTDTQYF; cdr3_nt: TGTGCCAGCAGTTTGCCCAGCGGCCTCACAGATACGCAGTATTTT
v_call: TRBV7-9; cdr3_length: 15; clone_size: NA; d_call: TRBD2; j_call: TRBJ2-1; cdr3_aa: CASSLGLAGADEQFF; cdr3_nt: TGTGCCAGCAGCTTAGGACTAGCGGGAGCTGATGAGCAGTTCTTC
v_call: TRBV27; cdr3_length: 13; clone_size: NA; d_call: NA; j_call: TRBJ1-2; cdr3_aa: CASSWGAGYGYTF; cdr3_nt: TGTGCCAGCAGTTGGGGGGCTGGCTATGGCTACACCTTC
v_call: TRBV15; cdr3_length: 15; clone_size: few; d_call: NA; j_call: TRBJ1-2; cdr3_aa: CATSRAETVAYGYTF; cdr3_nt: TGTGCCACCAGCAGAGCTGAGACGGTTGCGTATGGCTACACCTTC
v_call: TRBV7-9; cdr3_length: 15; clone_size: few; d_call: NA; j_call: TRBJ1-1; cdr3_aa: CASSLALGYGTEAFF; cdr3_nt: TGTGCCAGCAGCTTAGCGTTAGGGTACGGAACTGAAGCTTTCTTT
v_call: TRBV5-1; cdr3_length: 12; clone_size: NA; d_call: TRBD1; j_call: TRBJ1-1; cdr3_aa: CASSLQGDEAFF; cdr3_nt: TGCGCCAGCAGCCTCCAGGGGGATGAAGCTTTCTTT
v_call: TRBV5-1; cdr3_length: 14; clone_size: NA; d_call: TRBD1; j_call: TRBJ2-2; cdr3_aa: CASSFRGRTGELFF; cdr3_nt: TGCGCCAGCAGCTTCAGGGGGCGGACCGGGGAGCTGTTTTTT
v_call: TRBV28; cdr3_length: 12; clone_size: NA; d_call: NA; j_call: TRBJ1-5; cdr3_aa: CASTSLRGAQHF; cdr3_nt: TGTGCCAGCACCTCCCTAAGGGGGGCCCAGCATTTT
v_call: TRBV7-9; cdr3_length: 16; clone_size: NA; d_call: TRBD1; j_call: TRBJ2-5; cdr3_aa: CASSHQGVPLQETQYF; cdr3_nt: TGTGCCAGCAGCCACCAGGGGGTCCCTCTCCAAGAGACCCAGTACTTC
v_call: TRBV7-3; cdr3_length: 15; clone_size: NA; d_call: NA; j_call: TRBJ2-1; cdr3_aa: CASSLGGSVRNEQFF; cdr3_nt: TGTGCCAGCAGCTTAGGGGGAAGCGTGCGCAATGAGCAGTTCTTC
v_call: TRBV6-4; cdr3_length: 13; clone_size: NA; d_call: NA; j_call: TRBJ1-1; cdr3_aa: CASSVSLQTEAFF; cdr3_nt: TGTGCCAGCAGTGTCTCACTCCAAACTGAAGCTTTCTTT
v_call: TRBV6-1; cdr3_length: 15; clone_size: few; d_call: NA; j_call: TRBJ1-4; cdr3_aa: CASTVGDAANEKLFF; cdr3_nt: TGTGCCAGCACGGTGGGGGATGCGGCTAATGAAAAACTGTTTTTT
v_call: TRBV5-5; cdr3_length: 12; clone_size: once; d_call: NA; j_call: TRBJ1-1; cdr3_aa: CASSLSQGEAFF; cdr3_nt: TGTGCCAGCAGCTTGAGCCAGGGTGAAGCTTTCTTT
v_call: TRBV6-1; cdr3_length: 15; clone_size: NA; d_call: NA; j_call: TRBJ2-3; cdr3_aa: CASSEDPGATDTQYF; cdr3_nt: TGTGCCAGCAGTGAAGACCCCGGGGCCACAGATACGCAGTATTTT
v_call: TRBV7-9; cdr3_length: 17; clone_size: NA; d_call: TRBD2; j_call: TRBJ2-3; cdr3_aa: CASSLRLAGGNTDTQYF; cdr3_nt: TGTGCCAGCAGCTTACGGCTAGCGGGAGGGAACACAGATACGCAGTATTTT
v_call: TRBV29-1; cdr3_length: 13; clone_size: NA; d_call: NA; j_call: TRBJ2-7; cdr3_aa: CSVVGRSKDEQCF; cdr3_nt: TGCAGCGTTGTGGGGAGAAGTAAGGACGAGCAGTGCTTC
v_call: TRBV4-2; cdr3_length: 14; clone_size: NA; d_call: TRBD1; j_call: TRBJ1-1; cdr3_aa: CASTQDRGGTEAFF; cdr3_nt: TGTGCCAGCACCCAAGACAGGGGTGGAACTGAAGCTTTCTTT
v_call: TRBV29-1; cdr3_length: 12; clone_size: NA; d_call: TRBD1; j_call: TRBJ1-2; cdr3_aa: CSVGTGDHGYTF; cdr3_nt: TGCAGCGTTGGGACAGGGGACCATGGCTACACCTTC
v_call: TRBV6-6; cdr3_length: 13; clone_size: NA; d_call: NA; j_call: TRBJ1-1; cdr3_aa: CASRTQGWTEAFF; cdr3_nt: TGTGCCAGCAGGACACAGGGTTGGACTGAAGCTTTCTTT
v_call: TRBV29-1; cdr3_length: 15; clone_size: NA; d_call: NA; j_call: TRBJ1-4; cdr3_aa: CSVEMQGVGNEKLFF; cdr3_nt: TGCAGCGTTGAAATGCAGGGCGTGGGTAATGAAAAACTGTTTTTT
v_call: TRBV28; cdr3_length: 17; clone_size: NA; d_call: TRBD1; j_call: TRBJ1-1; cdr3_aa: CASSTLRTGGFNTEAFF; cdr3_nt: TGTGCCAGCAGTACCCTTCGGACAGGGGGCTTTAACACTGAAGCTTTCTTT
v_call: TRBV7-9; cdr3_length: 15; clone_size: NA; d_call: NA; j_call: TRBJ2-7; cdr3_aa: CASSQLGRRPGEQYF; cdr3_nt: TGTGCCAGCAGCCAGTTGGGACGGAGGCCTGGGGAGCAGTACTTC
v_call: TRBV7-9; cdr3_length: 12; clone_size: NA; d_call: NA; j_call: TRBJ1-2; cdr3_aa: CASSIGAVGYTF; cdr3_nt: TGTGCCAGCAGCATCGGGGCAGTTGGCTACACCTTC
v_call: TRBV4-1; cdr3_length: 14; clone_size: few; d_call: TRBD2; j_call: TRBJ2-7; cdr3_aa: CASSQLAGESEQYF; cdr3_nt: TGCGCCAGCAGCCAATTAGCGGGAGAATCCGAGCAGTACTTC
v_call: TRBV19; cdr3_length: 15; clone_size: NA; d_call: TRBD2; j_call: TRBJ2-1; cdr3_aa: CASREAAGLNNEQFF; cdr3_nt: TGTGCCAGTAGAGAAGCAGCGGGGCTAAACAATGAGCAGTTCTTC
v_call: TRBV7-8; cdr3_length: 15; clone_size: NA; d_call: TRBD1; j_call: TRBJ2-2; cdr3_aa: CASSEQGANTGELFF; cdr3_nt: TGTGCCAGCAGCGAACAGGGGGCGAACACCGGGGAGCTGTTTTTT
v_call: TRBV28; cdr3_length: 15; clone_size: NA; d_call: TRBD2; j_call: TRBJ2-1; cdr3_aa: CASTSPSGVYNEQFF; cdr3_nt: TGTGCCAGCACCTCTCCTAGCGGGGTCTACAATGAGCAGTTCTTC
v_call: TRBV19; cdr3_length: 14; clone_size: NA; d_call: NA; j_call: TRBJ1-5; cdr3_aa: CASSIWVSNQPQHF; cdr3_nt: TGTGCCAGTAGTATCTGGGTTAGCAATCAGCCCCAGCATTTT
v_call: TRBV18; cdr3_length: 14; clone_size: NA; d_call: TRBD1; j_call: TRBJ1-1; cdr3_aa: CASSPPGQGLVAFF; cdr3_nt: TGTGCCAGCTCACCACCGGGACAGGGGTTGGTGGCTTTCTTT
v_call: TRBV30; cdr3_length: 16; clone_size: few; d_call: TRBD2; j_call: TRBJ2-2; cdr3_aa: CAWSRGTSLNTGELFF; cdr3_nt: TGTGCCTGGAGTAGAGGGACTAGCTTGAACACCGGGGAGCTGTTTTTT
v_call: TRBV19; cdr3_length: 15; clone_size: NA; d_call: TRBD2; j_call: TRBJ2-3; cdr3_aa: CASSITSGSTDTQYF; cdr3_nt: TGTGCCAGTAGTATAACTAGCGGCTCCACAGATACGCAGTATTTT
v_call: TRBV11-2; cdr3_length: 14; clone_size: NA; d_call: NA; j_call: TRBJ2-5; cdr3_aa: CASSFYRAQETQYF; cdr3_nt: TGTGCCAGCAGCTTTTACAGGGCCCAAGAGACCCAGTACTTC
v_call: TRBV29-1; cdr3_length: 14; clone_size: NA; d_call: TRBD1; j_call: TRBJ1-2; cdr3_aa: CSVEGQGVLGGYTF; cdr3_nt: TGCAGCGTTGAAGGGCAGGGGGTTTTGGGCGGCTACACCTTC
v_call: TRBV9; cdr3_length: 16; clone_size: NA; d_call: TRBD2; j_call: TRBJ2-5; cdr3_aa: CASSVGSGGTQETQYF; cdr3_nt: TGTGCCAGCAGCGTCGGTAGCGGGGGGACACAAGAGACCCAGTACTTC
v_call: TRBV19; cdr3_length: 14; clone_size: once; d_call: NA; j_call: TRBJ1-2; cdr3_aa: CASSMEGRIYGYTF; cdr3_nt: TGTGCCAGTAGTATGGAGGGACGGATCTATGGCTACACCTTC
v_call: TRBV28; cdr3_length: 14; clone_size: NA; d_call: TRBD1; j_call: TRBJ1-2; cdr3_aa: CASSLPRGRSGYTF; cdr3_nt: TGTGCCAGCAGTTTGCCCAGGGGGCGCAGCGGCTACACCTTC
v_call: TRBV6-1; cdr3_length: 12; clone_size: NA; d_call: NA; j_call: TRBJ2-2; cdr3_aa: CARDWGVGELFF; cdr3_nt: TGTGCCAGGGACTGGGGGGTTGGGGAGCTGTTTTTT
v_call: TRBV6-5; cdr3_length: 15; clone_size: NA; d_call: NA; j_call: TRBJ1-3; cdr3_aa: CASSPDRPSGNTIYF; cdr3_nt: TGTGCCAGCAGCCCCGATAGACCCTCTGGAAACACCATATATTTT
v_call: TRBV7-3; cdr3_length: 16; clone_size: NA; d_call: TRBD2; j_call: TRBJ2-1; cdr3_aa: CASSLTPSGGAIEQFF; cdr3_nt: TGTGCCAGCAGCTTAACCCCTAGCGGGGGGGCAATTGAGCAGTTCTTC
v_call: TRBV2; cdr3_length: 16; clone_size: NA; d_call: TRBD2; j_call: TRBJ2-5; cdr3_aa: CASSEGFSGSEETQYF; cdr3_nt: TGTGCCAGCAGTGAGGGGTTTAGCGGGAGTGAGGAGACCCAGTACTTC
v_call: TRBV10-2; cdr3_length: 14; clone_size: NA; d_call: TRBD1; j_call: TRBJ1-2; cdr3_aa: CASNDRVRNYGYTF; cdr3_nt: TGCGCCAGCAACGACAGGGTGCGAAACTATGGCTACACCTTC
v_call: TRBV20-1; cdr3_length: 10; clone_size: NA; d_call: NA; j_call: TRBJ2-4; cdr3_aa: CSARGHIQYF; cdr3_nt: TGCAGTGCTAGAGGCCATATTCAGTACTTC
v_call: TRBV5-1; cdr3_length: 14; clone_size: NA; d_call: NA; j_call: TRBJ2-3; cdr3_aa: CASSLGSGKDTQYF; cdr3_nt: TGCGCCAGCAGCTTGGGATCAGGGAAAGATACGCAGTATTTT
v_call: TRBV28; cdr3_length: 14; clone_size: NA; d_call: NA; j_call: TRBJ1-1; cdr3_aa: CARRNNQPSNEAFF; cdr3_nt: TGTGCCAGACGAAACAACCAGCCGTCCAATGAAGCTTTCTTT
v_call: TRBV7-9; cdr3_length: 14; clone_size: NA; d_call: NA; j_call: TRBJ2-7; cdr3_aa: CASSLAAPRAEQYF; cdr3_nt: TGTGCCAGCAGCTTAGCAGCTCCCAGGGCCGAGCAGTACTTC
v_call: TRBV10-1; cdr3_length: 13; clone_size: NA; d_call: NA; j_call: TRBJ2-2; cdr3_aa: CASSDPDTGELFF; cdr3_nt: TGCGCCAGCAGTGACCCGGACACCGGGGAGCTGTTTTTT
v_call: TRBV2; cdr3_length: 13; clone_size: NA; d_call: NA; j_call: TRBJ1-1; cdr3_aa: CASRRQANTEAFF; cdr3_nt: TGTGCCAGCCGGAGACAGGCGAACACTGAAGCTTTCTTT
v_call: TRBV10-3; cdr3_length: 14; clone_size: NA; d_call: TRBD2; j_call: TRBJ2-2; cdr3_aa: CAIGAGRGTGELFF; cdr3_nt: TGTGCCATCGGAGCGGGGCGAGGCACCGGGGAGCTGTTTTTT
v_call: TRBV6-6; cdr3_length: 12; clone_size: NA; d_call: NA; j_call: TRBJ1-2; cdr3_aa: CASREGGRGYTF; cdr3_nt: TGTGCCAGCAGGGAAGGCGGAAGGGGCTACACCTTC
v_call: TRBV28; cdr3_length: 14; clone_size: NA; d_call: NA; j_call: TRBJ2-7; cdr3_aa: CASSLSGSTYEQYF; cdr3_nt: TGTGCCAGCAGTTTGAGCGGGTCCACCTACGAGCAGTACTTC
v_call: TRBV19; cdr3_length: 14; clone_size: NA; d_call: TRBD1; j_call: TRBJ1-1; cdr3_aa: CASSRQGRGTEAFF; cdr3_nt: TGTGCCAGTAGCCGACAGGGGAGGGGCACTGAAGCTTTCTTT
v_call: TRBV7-9; cdr3_length: 12; clone_size: few; d_call: NA; j_call: TRBJ2-3; cdr3_aa: CASSLNFGTQYF; cdr3_nt: TGTGCCAGCAGCTTAAATTTCGGTACGCAGTATTTT
v_call: TRBV7-9; cdr3_length: 16; clone_size: NA; d_call: NA; j_call: TRBJ1-1; cdr3_aa: CASSLRVGGQNTEAFF; cdr3_nt: TGTGCCAGCAGCTTAAGAGTTGGTGGACAGAACACTGAAGCTTTCTTT
v_call: TRBV9; cdr3_length: 16; clone_size: NA; d_call: NA; j_call: TRBJ2-6; cdr3_aa: CASSVGSGSGANVLTF; cdr3_nt: TGTGCCAGCAGCGTAGGGTCGGGGTCTGGGGCCAACGTCCTGACTTTC
v_call: TRBV9; cdr3_length: 14; clone_size: NA; d_call: NA; j_call: TRBJ1-2; cdr3_aa: CASSVLGQNYGYTF; cdr3_nt: TGTGCCAGCAGCGTATTAGGACAGAACTATGGCTACACCTTC
v_call: TRBV6-5; cdr3_length: 14; clone_size: once; d_call: TRBD1; j_call: TRBJ1-4; cdr3_aa: CASSTGQGYEKLFF; cdr3_nt: TGTGCCAGCAGTACGGGACAGGGCTATGAAAAACTGTTTTTT
v_call: TRBV29-1; cdr3_length: 12; clone_size: NA; d_call: NA; j_call: TRBJ2-2; cdr3_aa: CSVDLYNGELFF; cdr3_nt: TGCAGCGTTGATTTATATAACGGGGAGCTGTTTTTT